Listed below are T cell receptor beta chains from one sample, sequenced in a study of blood T cell repertoires in COVID-19. Profiling relied on immunoSEQ multiplex PCR, and the TCRdb table lists in-frame clones only, not all of them. The sample contains 100,000 to 110,000 clones, about 90% of which appear only once. Material for sequencing was peripheral blood. Receptors were obtained from a man aged 30 to 39 in a cohort sampled during active COVID-19. Each CDR3 is given with its conserved first and last residue. D genes are given only for firm matches. Clone sizes are given selectively: once, few, many, or a class where the clone is expanded.

j_gene: TRBJ1-1
v_gene: TRBV7-8
d_gene: TRBD1
abundance: -
CDR3nt: TGTGCCAGCAGCTCCGACAGGGGGCGATACACTGAAGCTTTCTTT
CDR3aa: CASSSDRGRYTEAFF

j_gene: TRBJ1-1
v_gene: TRBV19
d_gene: -
abundance: few
CDR3nt: TGTGCCAGTAAGGGGGTGAGGATGAACACTGAAGCTTTCTTT
CDR3aa: CASKGVRMNTEAFF

j_gene: TRBJ2-7
v_gene: TRBV28
d_gene: -
abundance: few
CDR3nt: TGTGCCAGCAGTTTATCCCAGGTCCAACGATACGAGCAGTACTTC
CDR3aa: CASSLSQVQRYEQYF

j_gene: TRBJ2-1
v_gene: TRBV18
d_gene: TRBD1
abundance: -
CDR3nt: TGTGCCAGCTCACCACCGGGACAGGGGCCTGAGCAGTTCTTC
CDR3aa: CASSPPGQGPEQFF

j_gene: TRBJ2-5
v_gene: TRBV9
d_gene: TRBD2
abundance: -
CDR3nt: TGTGCCAGCAGCGCGACTAGCGGGGTGATTCTGGGAGAGACCCAGTACTTC
CDR3aa: CASSATSGVILGETQYF

j_gene: TRBJ1-5
v_gene: TRBV9
d_gene: TRBD1
abundance: -
CDR3nt: TGTGCCAGCAGCGTAGGACGGACAGGGGGCCCCCAATATAGCAATCAGCCCCAGCATTTT
CDR3aa: CASSVGRTGGPQYSNQPQHF

j_gene: TRBJ1-1
v_gene: TRBV18
d_gene: -
abundance: -
CDR3nt: TGTGCCAGCTCACCACAAGGGGGCACTGAAGCTTTCTTT
CDR3aa: CASSPQGGTEAFF

j_gene: TRBJ1-2
v_gene: TRBV9
d_gene: TRBD1
abundance: -
CDR3nt: TGTGCCAGCAGCGGAAGGACAGGGAGGTCTTGGTATGGCTACACCTTC
CDR3aa: CASSGRTGRSWYGYTF

j_gene: TRBJ1-1
v_gene: TRBV5-4
d_gene: TRBD1
abundance: -
CDR3nt: TGTGCCAGCAGGAAACAGGGGGCGCGGTGGACTGAAGCTTTCTTT
CDR3aa: CASRKQGARWTEAFF

j_gene: TRBJ1-1
v_gene: TRBV18
d_gene: TRBD1
abundance: -
CDR3nt: TGTGCCAGCTCACTGGTCAGGGGGCTAACTGAAGCTTTCTTT
CDR3aa: CASSLVRGLTEAFF

j_gene: TRBJ2-1
v_gene: TRBV7-6
d_gene: TRBD1
abundance: -
CDR3nt: TGTGCCAGCAGCTTCCCCGGACAGGGGGCAAATGAGCAGTTCTTC
CDR3aa: CASSFPGQGANEQFF

j_gene: TRBJ2-3
v_gene: TRBV28
d_gene: -
abundance: -
CDR3nt: TGTGCCAGCAGTTTAATGCCGCAGGGATCCTATCCAACAGATACGCAGTATTTT
CDR3aa: CASSLMPQGSYPTDTQYF

j_gene: TRBJ1-6
v_gene: TRBV9
d_gene: -
abundance: -
CDR3nt: TGTGCCAGCAGCGTTACAGGCCCCGCTCTTAATTCACCCCTCCACTTT
CDR3aa: CASSVTGPALNSPLHF

j_gene: TRBJ1-3
v_gene: TRBV7-2
d_gene: -
abundance: -
CDR3nt: TGTGCCAGCAGCTTAAATGCTTGGGGGGCTGGAAACACCATATATTTT
CDR3aa: CASSLNAWGAGNTIYF

j_gene: TRBJ2-3
v_gene: TRBV5-1
d_gene: -
abundance: once
CDR3nt: TGCGCCAGCAGCTTGGGCGGGGAGAACACAGATACGCAGTATTTT
CDR3aa: CASSLGGENTDTQYF